One TCR beta chain is described in this entry. This clonotype was counted between two and nine times. It has no known antigen specificity. One base away there is no much larger clone; base qualities are not given. V sheds 3 bases and J sheds 4 bases, leaving 16 bases between their ends. The CDR3 goes from the cysteine to the phenylalanine over 15 residues. Just CDR3 DNA is preserved here, 45 bases in frame from base 1. The germline V gene sets CDR1 to SGDLS and CDR2 to YYNGEE. RNA was extracted using the RNeasy kit, and roughly 0.5 to 1 ug of the RNA was reverse transcribed with random hexamers. TCR beta CDR3 regions were amplified with the immunoSEQ multiplex PCR assay covering 54 Vbeta and 13 Jbeta segments. Bias from PCR amplification was corrected by using a synthetic template baseline for primer optimization and for computational correction. As for how the authors treated the data: Only productive sequences were kept, with reads annotated to V, D and J genes according to IMGT and analyzed in immunoSEQ Analyzer. To calculate clonality, Shannon entropy was normalized by log2 of the number of productive unique sequences and then subtracted from one. Public and private clones were assessed among the 100 most prevalent clones of each patient and control. Susac-specific clones were defined as absent from healthy and MS cohorts, over a thousand published viral clones and other ImmuneACCESS disease sequences. TCRdb took the public reads, trimmed them with fastp at Q25, ran MiXCR for clone calling and kept in-frame beta chains. All rows with the same CDR3 protein become a single entry with the most common DNA and genes. TCRdb's processing, not the authors' own work, is the source of the V and J calls. For this sample there are about 300,000 distinct CDR3 sequences; 65% to 90% appear just once. 0.2% to 0.25% of the sample goes to the ten largest clones.

The data originate from a study of CD8 T cells in Susac syndrome (dated 2019 in TCRdb). Study-level background: The study used repertoire sequencing to test whether antigen drove CD8+ T cell activation and differentiation in Susac syndrome. Clonality of the CD8+ T cell repertoire was compared between around eleven healthy donors, about 14 Susac syndrome patients and around 15 multiple sclerosis patients. Overall study outcomes, separate from this receptor: The TCR sequencing and HLA analysis was acknowledged to have included a relatively small number of individuals.

Peripheral blood CD8+ and CD4+ T cells from healthy donors, Susac syndrome patients and multiple sclerosis patients were profiled using high-throughput TCR beta sequencing. Multiple sclerosis controls were treatment-naive patients with stable or active relapsing-remitting disease fulfilling revised McDonald criteria. Bulk CD8+ and CD4+ T cells were purified magnetically by negative isolation, whereas CD8+ TEMRA cells were enriched by FACS. Blood was collected in EDTA tubes and processed within 24 hours, with PBMCs isolated through density gradient centrifugation. PBMCs intended for TCR sequencing were cryopreserved in liquid nitrogen and were subsequently thawed in a 37 degrees C water bath. The sorted or isolated CD4+, CD8+ and CD8+ TEMRA cells reached a purity of at least 90%.

The clonotype originates from a human donor with multiple sclerosis. Sequences were obtained from CD8+ T cells from PBMCs. The rearranged segments are TRBV9 and TRBJ1-2; matching of 5 bases hints at TRBD1 as the D gene. The CDR3 has the sequence CASSAFDSKLYGYTF. In nucleotides, the sequence is TGTGCCAGCAGCGCCTTTGACAGCAAGCTCTATGGCTACACCTTC.